Presented here are 8 T cell receptor beta chains from one specimen sequenced in a study of shared clonotypes between healthy human individuals. Only in-frame clones appear in the TCRdb table, and some are missing; sequencing was by immunoSEQ multiplex PCR. The repertoire holds about 1.5 million clones, with under 99% as singletons. The sequenced material came from naive CD4+ T cells sorted from blood. Subset in this sample: CD45RA+ positively selected. The source of these receptors is a man aged 25 to 45 in good health.

This clone was observed a single time. This rearrangement joins TRBV5-1 to TRBJ1-3, with 7 bases that match TRBD1. Germline assignment: CDR1 SGHRS and CDR2 YFSETQ. The CDR3 extends over 17 amino acids. The V segment lost 0 bases and the J segment 2 bases; nucleotides outside the gene matches: 8. In nucleotides, the CDR3 is TGCGCCAGCAGCTTGGGGGGACAGTCCGGAGCTGGAAACACCATATATTTT. Its translation is CASSLGGQSGAGNTIYF.

CDR3 sequence reads: CASSLVPWGNQPQHF. Written as DNA, the CDR3 is TGCGCCAGCAGCTTGGTACCTTGGGGCAATCAGCCCCAGCATTTT. The chain joins TRBV5-1 to TRBJ1-5; no clear D gene. Germline CDR1 reads SGHRS; CDR2 reads YFSETQ. This CDR3 is 15 amino acids long. Trimming stripped 0 bases from V and 2 bases from J, with 9 bases between.

The V and J genes are TRBV11-1 and TRBJ2-1; D is unclear. In germline, CDR1 is SGHAT, CDR2 FQDESV (reference sequence). Trimming left V 0 bases short and J 6 bases short, with 6 bases between. The CDR3 loop spans 13 amino acids. The DNA of the CDR3 is TGTGCCAGCAGCTTAGCTGGGTTCAATGAGCAGTTCTTC. It translates to CASSLAGFNEQFF.

This chain connects TRBV7-9 to TRBJ2-1; D is possibly TRBD2 (5 bases). This CDR3 spans 17 amino acids. Trimming pared 1 base from V and 10 bases from J, leaving 23 bases between. CDR1 is SEHNR, CDR2 FQNEAQ, per germline (reference sequence). The CDR3 sequence: CASSLVITWELLGEQFF. The CDR3 DNA reads as TGTGCCAGCAGCTTAGTCATAACATGGGAGCTCCTAGGGGAGCAGTTCTTC.

The J gene is TRBJ2-7, the V gene TRBV14; D gene ambiguous. The CDR3 covers 15 residues. V lost 0 bases and J 7 bases, leaving 16 bases between the germline ends. Looked up from germline, CDR1 is SGHDN and CDR2 is FVKESK. CDR3 protein: CASSQDSDPTLEQYF. The CDR3 bases are TGTGCCAGCAGCCAAGATTCGGACCCCACCCTGGAGCAGTACTTC. Full variable domain (rest looked up from reference TRBV14 and TRBJ2-7): EAGVTQFPSHSVIEKGQTVTLRCDPISGHDNLYWYRRVMGKEIKFLLHFVKESKQDESGMPNNRFLAERTGGTYSTLKVQPAELEDSGVYFCASSQDSDPTLEQYFGPGTRLTVT.

Remarks on this clone: Different DNA sequences within this sample yield the same CDR3. J is TRBJ2-7 and V is TRBV28, with no clear D. Trimming stripped 4 bases from V and 1 base from J, with 5 bases between. Germline V gives CDR1 MDHEN, CDR2 SYDVKM. This CDR3 has 12 residues. CDR3 coding DNA: TGTGCCAGCAGTTCGAATTCCTACGAGCAGTACTTC. It yields the protein CASSSNSYEQYF.

The rearrangement links TRBV6-6 to TRBJ1-4, with 8 bases fitting TRBD1. Trimming removed 6 bases from V and 2 bases from J; junction bases left unmatched: 8. The CDR3 sequence is 16 residues long. Germline loops: CDR1 MNHNY, CDR2 SVGAGI (reference sequence). This CDR3 reads CASSSTGGRTNEKLFF. The CDR3 coding sequence is TGTGCCAGCAGCTCAACAGGGGGGAGGACTAATGAAAAACTGTTTTTT.

The sample holds one count of this clone. The chain carries TRBV5-1 and TRBJ2-1; no firm D call. This CDR3 spans 13 amino acids. Trimming cost V 0 bases and J 10 bases, with 11 bases left between them. Germline V gives CDR1 SGHRS, CDR2 YFSETQ. The CDR3 is CASSLAPVAEQFF. CDR3 DNA sequence: TGCGCCAGCAGCTTGGCCCCCGTCGCCGAGCAGTTCTTC.